This entry concerns a single TCR beta chain. Many counts were recorded for this clone. Its target antigen remains unknown. No base-level quality is on record; no much larger clone is a single base apart. The CDR3, from cysteine to phenylalanine, totals 15 residues. The DNA shown is the 45-base CDR3, in frame from base 1. Relative to germline, V is missing 0 bases and J is missing 0 bases, with 0 bases of the junction outside any gene match. Based on the germline V gene, the CDR1 and CDR2 sequences are MNHNS and SASEGT. These data come from a study of PD-1 blockade in mismatch repair-deficient tumors (dated by TCRdb to 2017 to 2019). Context from the whole study: Between late 2013 and late 2016, more than 75 consecutive patients with about a dozen mismatch repair-deficient cancer types, all previously treated and progressing, were enrolled in the trial. Tumor-associated T cell clones were tracked in the peripheral blood of patients responding to PD-1 blockade by deep sequencing of TCR CDR3 regions. Study-level results and caveats: After pembrolizumab, tumor-resident clones, which were often undetectable in blood before treatment, expanded rapidly and then contracted, generally ahead of radiologic responses.

The method behind the library was the immunoSEQ multiplex PCR assay. Not all clones reach the TCRdb copy of this immuneACCESS table, which keeps in-frame sequences only. Checked studies attribute under half of the gap to unresolved V genes and leave the rest unexplained. The sample table shows 120,000 or so clones, and about nine tenths are seen once. Approximately 10% of the sample comes from the top ten. Mismatch repair deficiency in every enrolled patient was established by polymerase chain reaction or immunohistochemistry. A few patients who responded to pembrolizumab therapy underwent TCR sequencing. In the phase II trial, pembrolizumab PD-1 blockade was tested prospectively in advanced mismatch repair-deficient cancers, no matter which tissue of origin the cancers came from. Peripheral blood T cell samples were serially collected before and at multiple times after PD-1 blockade was started. The timing of each blood sample was reported as weeks after the first dose of pembrolizumab.

This sample comprised peripheral blood, obtained approximately 69 weeks after starting pembrolizumab. The rearrangement combines TRBV6-1 with TRBJ2-7; 9 bases in between match TRBD2. The receptor was isolated from an adult with mismatch repair-deficient cancer. The CDR3: CASSEASGSSYEQYF. The nucleotides are TGTGCCAGCAGTGAAGCTAGCGGGAGCTCCTACGAGCAGTACTTC.